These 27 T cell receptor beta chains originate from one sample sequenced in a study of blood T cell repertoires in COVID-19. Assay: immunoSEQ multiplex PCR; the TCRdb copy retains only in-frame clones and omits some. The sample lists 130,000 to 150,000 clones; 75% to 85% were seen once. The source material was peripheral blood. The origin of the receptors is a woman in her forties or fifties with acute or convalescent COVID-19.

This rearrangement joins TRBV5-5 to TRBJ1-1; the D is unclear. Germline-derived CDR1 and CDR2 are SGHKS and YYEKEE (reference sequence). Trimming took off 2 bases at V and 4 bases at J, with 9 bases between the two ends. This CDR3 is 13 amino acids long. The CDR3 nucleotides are TGTGCCAGCAGCTTACCTTTCGGCACTGAAGCTTTCTTT. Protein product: CASSLPFGTEAFF.

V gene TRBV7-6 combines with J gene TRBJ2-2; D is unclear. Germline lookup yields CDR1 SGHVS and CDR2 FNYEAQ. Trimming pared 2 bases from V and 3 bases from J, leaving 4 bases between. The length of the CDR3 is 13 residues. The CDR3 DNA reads TGTGCCAGCAGCTTAAGCTACACCGGGGAGCTGTTTTTT. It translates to CASSLSYTGELFF.

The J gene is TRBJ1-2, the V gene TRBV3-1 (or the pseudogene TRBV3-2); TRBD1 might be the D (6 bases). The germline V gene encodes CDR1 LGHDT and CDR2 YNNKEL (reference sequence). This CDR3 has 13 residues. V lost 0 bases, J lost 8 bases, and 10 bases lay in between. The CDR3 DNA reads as TGTGCCAGCAGCCAAGATCTACAGGGAGGCTACACCTTC. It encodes CASSQDLQGGYTF.

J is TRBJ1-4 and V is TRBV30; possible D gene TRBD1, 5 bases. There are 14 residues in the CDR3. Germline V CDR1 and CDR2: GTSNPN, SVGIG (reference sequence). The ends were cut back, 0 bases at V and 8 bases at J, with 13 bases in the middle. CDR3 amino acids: CAWSVHGGWEKLFF. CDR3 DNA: TGTGCCTGGAGTGTACATGGGGGGTGGGAAAAACTGTTTTTT.

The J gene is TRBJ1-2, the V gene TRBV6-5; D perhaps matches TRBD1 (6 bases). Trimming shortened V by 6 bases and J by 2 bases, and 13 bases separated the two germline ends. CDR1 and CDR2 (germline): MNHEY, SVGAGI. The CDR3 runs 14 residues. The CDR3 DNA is TGTGCCAGCAGACCAACAGGGAAGAACTATGGCTACACCTTC. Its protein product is CASRPTGKNYGYTF.

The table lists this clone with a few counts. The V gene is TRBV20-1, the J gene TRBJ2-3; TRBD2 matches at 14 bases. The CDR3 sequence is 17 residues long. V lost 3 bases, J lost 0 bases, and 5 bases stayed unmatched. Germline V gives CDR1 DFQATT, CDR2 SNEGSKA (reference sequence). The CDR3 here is CSASRLAGGPSTDTQYF. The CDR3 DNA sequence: TGCAGTGCTAGTCGACTAGCGGGGGGGCCGAGCACAGATACGCAGTATTTT.

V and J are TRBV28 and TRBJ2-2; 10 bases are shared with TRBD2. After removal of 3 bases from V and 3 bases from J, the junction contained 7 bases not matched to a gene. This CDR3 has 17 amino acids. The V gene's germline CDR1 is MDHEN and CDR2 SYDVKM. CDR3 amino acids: CASSLDLAGVYTGELFF. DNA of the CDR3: TGTGCCAGCAGTTTGGATCTAGCGGGGGTGTACACCGGGGAGCTGTTTTTT.

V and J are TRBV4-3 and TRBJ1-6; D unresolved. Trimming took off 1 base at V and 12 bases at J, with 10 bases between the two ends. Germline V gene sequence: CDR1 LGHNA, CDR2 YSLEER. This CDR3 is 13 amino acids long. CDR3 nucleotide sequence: TGCGCCAGCAGCCAAGCGCCAGGAAAACCCCTCCACTTT. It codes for CASSQAPGKPLHF.

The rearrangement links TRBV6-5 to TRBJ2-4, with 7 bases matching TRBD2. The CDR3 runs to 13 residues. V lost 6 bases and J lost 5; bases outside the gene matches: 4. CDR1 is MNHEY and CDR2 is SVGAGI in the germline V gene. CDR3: CASSVSGENIQYF. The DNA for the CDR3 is TGTGCCAGCAGCGTAAGCGGGGAAAACATTCAGTACTTC.

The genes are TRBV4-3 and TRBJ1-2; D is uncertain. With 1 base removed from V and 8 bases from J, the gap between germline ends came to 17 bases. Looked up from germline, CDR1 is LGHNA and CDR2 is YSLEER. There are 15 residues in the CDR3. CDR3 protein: CASSQVPRTVGGYTF. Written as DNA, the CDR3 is TGCGCCAGCAGCCAAGTGCCACGAACAGTTGGGGGCTACACCTTC.

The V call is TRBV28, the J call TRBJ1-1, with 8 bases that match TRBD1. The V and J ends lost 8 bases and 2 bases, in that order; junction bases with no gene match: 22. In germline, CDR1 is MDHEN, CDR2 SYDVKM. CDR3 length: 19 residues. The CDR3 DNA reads TGTGCCAGCGGGATGCCAGAGAGGACAGGGACCCAAATTAACACTGAAGCTTTCTTT. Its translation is CASGMPERTGTQINTEAFF.

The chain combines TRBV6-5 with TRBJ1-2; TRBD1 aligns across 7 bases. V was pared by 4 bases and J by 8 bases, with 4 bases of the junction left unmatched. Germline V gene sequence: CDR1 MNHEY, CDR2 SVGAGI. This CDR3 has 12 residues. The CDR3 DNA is TGTGCCAGCAGTTTAGGGGGCCGGGGCTACACCTTC. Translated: CASSLGGRGYTF.

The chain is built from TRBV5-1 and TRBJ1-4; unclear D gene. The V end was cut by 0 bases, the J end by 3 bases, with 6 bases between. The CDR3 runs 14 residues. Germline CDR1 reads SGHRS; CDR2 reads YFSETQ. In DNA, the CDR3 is TGCGCCAGCAGCTTGGGGCAGGCTAATGAAAAACTGTTTTTT. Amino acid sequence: CASSLGQANEKLFF.

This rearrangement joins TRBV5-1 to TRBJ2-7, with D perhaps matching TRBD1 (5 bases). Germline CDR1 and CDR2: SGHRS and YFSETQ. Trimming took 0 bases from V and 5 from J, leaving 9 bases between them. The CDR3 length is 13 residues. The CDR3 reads CASSLGQGDEQYF. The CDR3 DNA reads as TGCGCCAGCAGCTTGGGGCAGGGTGACGAGCAGTACTTC.

Written as DNA, the CDR3 is TGTGCCAGCAGCCAAGATGGGTTTTTCGGGCTAGCGGGGGACCATCAGAGGCAGTATTTT. Protein sequence: CASSQDGFFGLAGDHQRQYF. This rearrangement joins TRBV3-1 (or the pseudogene TRBV3-2) to TRBJ2-3; 10 positions agree with TRBD2. The CDR3 has 20 amino acids. V shed 0 bases, J shed 11 bases, and the junction held 23 bases outside the gene matches. Germline CDR1 reads LGHDT; CDR2 reads YNNKEL (reference sequence).

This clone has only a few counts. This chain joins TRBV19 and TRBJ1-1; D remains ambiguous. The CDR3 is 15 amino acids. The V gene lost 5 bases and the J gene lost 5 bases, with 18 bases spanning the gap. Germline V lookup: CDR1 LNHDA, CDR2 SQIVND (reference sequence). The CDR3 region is CASSGQRDTGTEAFF. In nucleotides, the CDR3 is TGTGCCAGTAGTGGGCAGAGGGATACGGGGACTGAAGCTTTCTTT.

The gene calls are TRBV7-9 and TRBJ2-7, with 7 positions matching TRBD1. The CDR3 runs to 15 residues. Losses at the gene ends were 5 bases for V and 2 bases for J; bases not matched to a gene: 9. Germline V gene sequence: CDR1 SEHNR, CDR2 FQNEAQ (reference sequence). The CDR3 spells CASSRAGTVTYEQYF. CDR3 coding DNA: TGTGCCAGCAGCCGGGCCGGGACAGTCACCTACGAGCAGTACTTC.

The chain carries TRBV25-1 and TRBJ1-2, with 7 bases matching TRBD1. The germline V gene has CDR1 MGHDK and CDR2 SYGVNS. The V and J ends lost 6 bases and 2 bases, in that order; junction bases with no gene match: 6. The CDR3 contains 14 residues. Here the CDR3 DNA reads TGTGCCAGCAGCCCGACAGGGACCAACTATGGCTACACCTTC. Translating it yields CASSPTGTNYGYTF.

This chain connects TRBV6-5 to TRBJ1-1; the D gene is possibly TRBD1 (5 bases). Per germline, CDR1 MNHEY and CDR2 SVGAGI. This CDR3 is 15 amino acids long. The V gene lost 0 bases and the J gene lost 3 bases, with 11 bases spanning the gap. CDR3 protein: CASSYSRGSHTEAFF. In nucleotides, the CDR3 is TGTGCCAGCAGTTACTCGCGGGGGTCGCACACTGAAGCTTTCTTT.

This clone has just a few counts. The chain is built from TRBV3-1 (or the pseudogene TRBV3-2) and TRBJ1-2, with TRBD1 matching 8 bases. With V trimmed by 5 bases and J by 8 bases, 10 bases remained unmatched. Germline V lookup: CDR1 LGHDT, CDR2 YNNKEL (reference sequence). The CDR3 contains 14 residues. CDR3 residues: CASSYTDRAKGYTF. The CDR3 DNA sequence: TGTGCCAGCAGCTACACGGACAGGGCAAAAGGCTACACCTTC.

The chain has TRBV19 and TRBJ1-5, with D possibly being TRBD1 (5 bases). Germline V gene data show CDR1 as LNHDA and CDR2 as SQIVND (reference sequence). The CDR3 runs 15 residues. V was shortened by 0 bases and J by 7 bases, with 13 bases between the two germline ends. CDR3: CASSIDLWGRQPQHF. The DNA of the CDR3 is TGTGCCAGTAGTATAGATCTCTGGGGCAGGCAGCCCCAGCATTTT.

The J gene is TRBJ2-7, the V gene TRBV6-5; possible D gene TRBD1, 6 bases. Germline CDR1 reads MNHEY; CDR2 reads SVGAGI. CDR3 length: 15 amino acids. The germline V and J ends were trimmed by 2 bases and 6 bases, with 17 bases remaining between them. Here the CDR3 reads CASSYQAYRVGEQYF. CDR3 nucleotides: TGTGCCAGCAGTTACCAGGCCTACAGGGTTGGCGAGCAGTACTTC.

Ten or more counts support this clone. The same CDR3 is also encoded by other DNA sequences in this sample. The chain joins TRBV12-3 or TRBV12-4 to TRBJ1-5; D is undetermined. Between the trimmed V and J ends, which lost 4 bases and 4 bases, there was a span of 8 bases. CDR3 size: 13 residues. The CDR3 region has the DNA TGTGCCAGCAGTTCACATCCAAATCAGCCCCAGCATTTT. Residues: CASSSHPNQPQHF.

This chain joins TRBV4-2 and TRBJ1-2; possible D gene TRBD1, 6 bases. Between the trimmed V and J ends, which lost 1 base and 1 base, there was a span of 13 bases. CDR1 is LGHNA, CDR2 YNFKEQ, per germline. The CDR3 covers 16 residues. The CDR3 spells CASSQVSDRNNYGYTF. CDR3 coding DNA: TGTGCCAGCAGCCAAGTATCTGACAGGAATAACTATGGCTACACCTTC.

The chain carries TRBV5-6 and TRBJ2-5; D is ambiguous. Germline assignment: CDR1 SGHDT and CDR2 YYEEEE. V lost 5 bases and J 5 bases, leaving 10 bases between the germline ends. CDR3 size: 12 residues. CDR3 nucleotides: TGTGCCAGCAGTCGCGAGTCGGAGACCCAGTACTTC. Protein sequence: CASSRESETQYF.

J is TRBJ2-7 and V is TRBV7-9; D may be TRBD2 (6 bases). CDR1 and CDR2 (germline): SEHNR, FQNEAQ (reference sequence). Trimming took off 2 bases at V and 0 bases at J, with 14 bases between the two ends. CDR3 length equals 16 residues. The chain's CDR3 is CASSLSDGLLSYEQYF. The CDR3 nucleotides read TGTGCCAGCAGCTTAAGCGATGGACTACTCTCCTACGAGCAGTACTTC.

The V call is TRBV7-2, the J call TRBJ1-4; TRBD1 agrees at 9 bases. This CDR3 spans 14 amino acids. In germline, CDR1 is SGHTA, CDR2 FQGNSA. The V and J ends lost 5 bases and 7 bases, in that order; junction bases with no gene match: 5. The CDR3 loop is CASSPGQGREKLFF. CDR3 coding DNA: TGTGCCAGCAGCCCGGGACAGGGACGTGAAAAACTGTTTTTT.